These T cell receptor beta chains were read from a single sample in a study of blood T cell repertoires in COVID-19. Sequenced by immunoSEQ multiplex PCR; TCRdb stores in-frame clones only, minus some. This table has some 200,000 clones, approximately 83% appearing once. Sequencing was carried out using PBMCs or T cells enriched from blood (not recorded which). These receptors all come from a woman aged 45-59 years who had been exposed to COVID-19. The CDR3 runs from the conserved cysteine through the conserved F or W. Each record gives: CDR3 DNA, CDR3 protein, clone size, D gene, J gene, V gene. A D gene is named only where the DNA matches it firmly. Some rows mark clone size as missing; the rest say once, few, many or name a class of expanded clone.

CDR3 DNA: TGTGCCAGCAGCGTAGGTCCCTCGCCTACGGGGAATGAGCAGTTCTTC; CDR3 protein: CASSVGPSPTGNEQFF; clone size: NA; D gene: NA; J gene: TRBJ2-1; V gene: TRBV9
CDR3 DNA: TGCGCCAGCAGCTTCCCGCAGAATACCGAGCAGTACTTC; CDR3 protein: CASSFPQNTEQYF; clone size: NA; D gene: NA; J gene: TRBJ2-7; V gene: TRBV5-1
CDR3 DNA: TGCGCCATCAAGGCGGGGTGGGGTCAGCCCCAGCATTTT; CDR3 protein: CAIKAGWGQPQHF; clone size: NA; D gene: NA; J gene: TRBJ1-5; V gene: TRBV10-1
CDR3 DNA: TGTGCCAGCAGTCGAGACCTAGGATCCTACGAGCAGTACTTC; CDR3 protein: CASSRDLGSYEQYF; clone size: NA; D gene: NA; J gene: TRBJ2-7; V gene: TRBV6-5
CDR3 DNA: TGTGCCAGCAGCCAAGGGGCCCACTCTGGAAACACCATATATTTT; CDR3 protein: CASSQGAHSGNTIYF; clone size: once; D gene: NA; J gene: TRBJ1-3; V gene: TRBV3-1/TRBV3-2
CDR3 DNA: TGTGCCAGTAGTAGCCAGACGACAGGGAATGAAAAACTGTTTTTT; CDR3 protein: CASSSQTTGNEKLFF; clone size: NA; D gene: TRBD1; J gene: TRBJ1-4; V gene: TRBV19
CDR3 DNA: TGTGCCAGCAGCTCGAGCTGGCGGAGGCTGAACGGCTACACCTTC; CDR3 protein: CASSSSWRRLNGYTF; clone size: NA; D gene: NA; J gene: TRBJ1-2; V gene: TRBV11-2
CDR3 DNA: TGTGCCAGCAGCCCACGGGGGGGCGAGCAGCCCCAGCATTTT; CDR3 protein: CASSPRGGEQPQHF; clone size: NA; D gene: NA; J gene: TRBJ1-5; V gene: TRBV7-2
CDR3 DNA: TGTGCCAGCAGGGCTGCGGGGACCCAGACCCAGTACTTC; CDR3 protein: CASRAAGTQTQYF; clone size: NA; D gene: NA; J gene: TRBJ2-5; V gene: TRBV2
CDR3 DNA: TGTGCCAGCAGTCCGGGACAGGGCTGGCGCACTGAAGCTTTCTTT; CDR3 protein: CASSPGQGWRTEAFF; clone size: NA; D gene: TRBD1; J gene: TRBJ1-1; V gene: TRBV7-9
CDR3 DNA: TGTGCCAGCACCATTCTGGCGAACACTGAAGCTTTCTTT; CDR3 protein: CASTILANTEAFF; clone size: few; D gene: NA; J gene: TRBJ1-1; V gene: TRBV7-2
CDR3 DNA: TGTGCCAGCAGAGCCTCCTGGGCCACAGATACGCAGTATTTT; CDR3 protein: CASRASWATDTQYF; clone size: few; D gene: NA; J gene: TRBJ2-3; V gene: TRBV28
CDR3 DNA: TGTGCCAGCAGTTACGACAGCTACGAGCAGTACTTC; CDR3 protein: CASSYDSYEQYF; clone size: NA; D gene: NA; J gene: TRBJ2-7; V gene: TRBV28
CDR3 DNA: TGTGCCATCAGTGAGTCAGGGGGAATCGAAAAACTGTTTTTT; CDR3 protein: CAISESGGIEKLFF; clone size: NA; D gene: NA; J gene: TRBJ1-4; V gene: TRBV10-3
CDR3 DNA: TGTGCCATCGGGCAGGGGGCAGCCCACTCTGGAAACACCATATATTTT; CDR3 protein: CAIGQGAAHSGNTIYF; clone size: NA; D gene: TRBD1; J gene: TRBJ1-3; V gene: TRBV10-3
CDR3 DNA: TGTGCCACCAGTGACAACGGACAGGGAGGTGGTGAAGCTTTCTTT; CDR3 protein: CATSDNGQGGGEAFF; clone size: NA; D gene: TRBD1; J gene: TRBJ1-1; V gene: TRBV24-1
CDR3 DNA: TGTGCCAGCAGCTTAGCGAAACTCGCGGACAATGAGCAGTTCTTC; CDR3 protein: CASSLAKLADNEQFF; clone size: NA; D gene: NA; J gene: TRBJ2-1; V gene: TRBV7-9
CDR3 DNA: TGCGCCAGCAGCCAAGAAAGGGGATGGACTGAAGCTTTCTTT; CDR3 protein: CASSQERGWTEAFF; clone size: NA; D gene: NA; J gene: TRBJ1-1; V gene: TRBV4-3
CDR3 DNA: TGTGCCAGCAGTTGGCACCGCAACTATGGCTACACCTTC; CDR3 protein: CASSWHRNYGYTF; clone size: NA; D gene: NA; J gene: TRBJ1-2; V gene: TRBV28
CDR3 DNA: TGTGCCAGCAGCTCCGGGACTACCCACAATGAGCAGTTCTTC; CDR3 protein: CASSSGTTHNEQFF; clone size: once; D gene: TRBD2; J gene: TRBJ2-1; V gene: TRBV9
CDR3 DNA: TGTGCCACCAGCCTGTGGGGAGGGGAGGATAACAATGAGCAGTTCTTC; CDR3 protein: CATSLWGGEDNNEQFF; clone size: NA; D gene: TRBD2; J gene: TRBJ2-1; V gene: TRBV15
CDR3 DNA: TGTGCCAGTACGGCGGCCCAAAGCTCCTACAATGAGCAGTTCTTC; CDR3 protein: CASTAAQSSYNEQFF; clone size: once; D gene: NA; J gene: TRBJ2-1; V gene: TRBV19
CDR3 DNA: TGCGCCAGCAGCTTGTTAGGGACAGGGGGTTCCGGGGAGCTGTTTTTT; CDR3 protein: CASSLLGTGGSGELFF; clone size: NA; D gene: TRBD1; J gene: TRBJ2-2; V gene: TRBV5-1
CDR3 DNA: TGTGCCAGCCCCAGCGCTTTGAACACTGAAGCTTTCTTT; CDR3 protein: CASPSALNTEAFF; clone size: once; D gene: NA; J gene: TRBJ1-1; V gene: TRBV28
CDR3 DNA: TGCGCCAGCAGTGAGAGTGGGGCGGGGGGGCCCAGCTCCTACAATGAGCAGTTCTTC; CDR3 protein: CASSESGAGGPSSYNEQFF; clone size: NA; D gene: TRBD2; J gene: TRBJ2-1; V gene: TRBV10-1
CDR3 DNA: TGTGCCAGCAGCCGAGAACCGGGACTAGGATCGTTTGAGCAGTACTTC; CDR3 protein: CASSREPGLGSFEQYF; clone size: NA; D gene: TRBD2; J gene: TRBJ2-7; V gene: TRBV7-8
CDR3 DNA: TGTGCCAGCAGCTTGGTGGTCCTATCCTACAATGAGCAGTTCTTC; CDR3 protein: CASSLVVLSYNEQFF; clone size: NA; D gene: NA; J gene: TRBJ2-1; V gene: TRBV5-8
CDR3 DNA: TGCGCCAGCAGCCCCCAGGGCTCCACTAATTCACCCCTCCACTTT; CDR3 protein: CASSPQGSTNSPLHF; clone size: few; D gene: NA; J gene: TRBJ1-6; V gene: TRBV5-1
CDR3 DNA: TGCGCCAGCAGCCCTGGACAGGGATTAGATACGCAGTATTTT; CDR3 protein: CASSPGQGLDTQYF; clone size: NA; D gene: TRBD1; J gene: TRBJ2-3; V gene: TRBV5-1
CDR3 DNA: TGTGCCAGCAGAGGGACTAGCGGGAGACCAGATACGCAGTATTTT; CDR3 protein: CASRGTSGRPDTQYF; clone size: NA; D gene: TRBD2; J gene: TRBJ2-3; V gene: TRBV27
CDR3 DNA: TGTGCCAGCACCCCCGGCCAGGGGGATGAGCAGTTCTTC; CDR3 protein: CASTPGQGDEQFF; clone size: NA; D gene: TRBD1; J gene: TRBJ2-1; V gene: TRBV7-9
CDR3 DNA: TGTGCCAGCAGTGGGTTGAGAACAGGGGGCTTAAATGAGCAGTTCTTC; CDR3 protein: CASSGLRTGGLNEQFF; clone size: NA; D gene: TRBD1; J gene: TRBJ2-1; V gene: TRBV27
CDR3 DNA: TGTGCCAGCAGCGGAGGACAGCCTAAGGGGAGCCAGTACTTC; CDR3 protein: CASSGGQPKGSQYF; clone size: NA; D gene: NA; J gene: TRBJ2-5; V gene: TRBV21-1
CDR3 DNA: TGTGCCAGCAGTGATCATAGCAGGGGGACTGAAGCTTTCTTT; CDR3 protein: CASSDHSRGTEAFF; clone size: many; D gene: TRBD1; J gene: TRBJ1-1; V gene: TRBV6-4
CDR3 DNA: TGTGCCAGCAGTTTGGGCTACACCGGGGAGCTGTTTTTT; CDR3 protein: CASSLGYTGELFF; clone size: NA; D gene: NA; J gene: TRBJ2-2; V gene: TRBV12-3/TRBV12-4
CDR3 DNA: TGTGCCAGCAGTTACCAGGGGGCGAGATATAATTCACCCCTCCACTTT; CDR3 protein: CASSYQGARYNSPLHF; clone size: few; D gene: TRBD1; J gene: TRBJ1-6; V gene: TRBV6-2/TRBV6-3
CDR3 DNA: TGCGCCAGCAGCGCAAACCTCCGGCGGGGCGCCTCTGGAAACACCATATATTTT; CDR3 protein: CASSANLRRGASGNTIYF; clone size: NA; D gene: NA; J gene: TRBJ1-3; V gene: TRBV4-1
CDR3 DNA: TGTGCCAGCAGCTCCACAGGGGCCCGAAACACTGAAGCTTTCTTT; CDR3 protein: CASSSTGARNTEAFF; clone size: NA; D gene: TRBD1; J gene: TRBJ1-1; V gene: TRBV7-8
CDR3 DNA: TGTGCCAGTAGTAGCAGGGGACAGGGGATCCATAGCAATCAGCCCCAGCATTTT; CDR3 protein: CASSSRGQGIHSNQPQHF; clone size: few; D gene: TRBD1; J gene: TRBJ1-5; V gene: TRBV19
CDR3 DNA: TGTGCCAGCAGCCCAGAGGGATTAGGATTTAGCCGGGCCACTGAAGCTTTCTTT; CDR3 protein: CASSPEGLGFSRATEAFF; clone size: NA; D gene: NA; J gene: TRBJ1-1; V gene: TRBV5-4
CDR3 DNA: TGTGCCAGCAGCCCCGGAGCTTATGGCTACACCTTC; CDR3 protein: CASSPGAYGYTF; clone size: NA; D gene: NA; J gene: TRBJ1-2; V gene: TRBV3-1/TRBV3-2
CDR3 DNA: TGCGCCAGCAGCCAAGAGACAGGGTGGGACTATGGCTACACCTTC; CDR3 protein: CASSQETGWDYGYTF; clone size: NA; D gene: TRBD1; J gene: TRBJ1-2; V gene: TRBV4-3